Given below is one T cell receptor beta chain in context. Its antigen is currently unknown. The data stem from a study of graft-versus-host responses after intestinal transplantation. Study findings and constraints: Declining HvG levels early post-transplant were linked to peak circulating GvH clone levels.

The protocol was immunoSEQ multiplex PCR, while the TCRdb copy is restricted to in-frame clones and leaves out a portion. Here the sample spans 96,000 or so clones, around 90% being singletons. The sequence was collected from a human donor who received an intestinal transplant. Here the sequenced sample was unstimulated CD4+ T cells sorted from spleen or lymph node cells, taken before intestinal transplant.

The CDR3 nucleotides are TGCGCCAGCAGCCTGGACTCCCGCTCCTACGAGCAGTACTTC. This sequence encodes CASSLDSRSYEQYF. This chain uses TRBV5-1 with TRBJ2-7; a possible D gene is TRBD2 (5 bases). Germline values: CDR1 SGHRS, CDR2 YFSETQ. This CDR3 comprises 14 residues. The germline V and J ends were trimmed by 4 bases and 0 bases, with 11 bases remaining between them.